The 5 T cell receptor beta chains listed next were all sequenced from one sample in a study of blood T cell repertoires in COVID-19. The method was immunoSEQ multiplex PCR; TCRdb's version includes in-frame clones alone and lacks a portion of them. This sample has approximately 500,000 clones; roughly 89% occur once, and the top ten carry less than 9%. Sequencing was carried out using peripheral blood. Receptor source: a woman between 50 and 59 years old with COVID-19, enrolled during active disease.

This clone is a singleton in its sample. The chain has TRBV25-1 and TRBJ2-7; 7 nucleotides line up with TRBD2. The germline CDR1 and CDR2 sequences are MGHDK and SYGVNS. The CDR3 is 17 amino acids. V was pared by 4 bases and J by 0 bases, with 12 bases of the junction left unmatched. The CDR3 sequence is CASSGGVGEGSSYEQYF. Here the CDR3 DNA reads TGTGCCAGCAGTGGAGGTGTAGGGGAGGGTAGCTCCTACGAGCAGTACTTC.

In DNA, the CDR3 is TGTGCCTGGAGTGGGGACAGGGTAAATCAGCCCCAGCATTTT. The encoded protein is CAWSGDRVNQPQHF. The genes are TRBV30 and TRBJ1-5; 9 bases match TRBD1. The germline gives CDR1 GTSNPN, CDR2 SVGIG (reference sequence). The V gene end was trimmed by 1 base and the J gene end by 4 bases; junction bases not matched to a gene: 2. CDR3 length: 14 residues.

The J gene is TRBJ1-2, the V gene TRBV6-5, with 12 bases identical to TRBD1. The CDR3 extends over 15 amino acids. V dropped 10 bases and J dropped 2; count of bases not matched to a gene: 8. The germline V gene has CDR1 MNHEY and CDR2 SVGAGI. The CDR3 here is CATGDRGQGNYGYTF. The CDR3 DNA reads as TGTGCCACGGGGGACAGGGGGCAAGGGAACTATGGCTACACCTTC.

The CDR3 bases are TGTGCCAGCAGCTTAGCGAGTCCGGGACAGGGGCCAAACACCATATATTTT. This encodes CASSLASPGQGPNTIYF. The V call is TRBV7-6, the J call TRBJ1-3; 10 bases are shared with TRBD1. Germline lookup yields CDR1 SGHVS and CDR2 FNYEAQ. The length of the CDR3 is 17 residues. V lost 0 bases and J lost 6; bases outside the gene matches: 8.

The chain recombines TRBV3-1 (or the pseudogene TRBV3-2) with TRBJ2-2; a weak D match, TRBD2 (6 bases). The CDR3 totals 18 residues. V gave up 3 bases and J gave up 5 bases, with 22 bases separating them. Germline V lookup: CDR1 LGHDT, CDR2 YNNKEL (reference sequence). Written as DNA, the CDR3 is TGTGCCAGCAGCCACCGCTACTTGTCGCGGGGTTTGACCGGGGAGCTGTTTTTT. Translated, it gives CASSHRYLSRGLTGELFF.